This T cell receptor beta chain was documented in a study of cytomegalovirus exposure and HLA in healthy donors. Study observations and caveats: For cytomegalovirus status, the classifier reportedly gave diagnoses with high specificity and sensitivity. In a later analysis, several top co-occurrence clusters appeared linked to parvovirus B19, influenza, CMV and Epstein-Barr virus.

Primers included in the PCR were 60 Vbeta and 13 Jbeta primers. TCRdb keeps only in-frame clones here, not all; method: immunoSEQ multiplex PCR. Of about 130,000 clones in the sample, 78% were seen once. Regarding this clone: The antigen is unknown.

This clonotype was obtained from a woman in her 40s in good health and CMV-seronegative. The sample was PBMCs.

This CDR3 reads CASSEVLEETQYF. CDR3 sequence (DNA): TGTGCCAGCAGTGAAGTGCTAGAAGAGACCCAGTACTTC. This chain joins TRBV2 and TRBJ2-5; D call uncertain. The germline CDR1 and CDR2 sequences are SNHLY and FYNNEI. V shed 1 base and J shed 3 bases, with 6 bases lying between them. The CDR3 consists of 13 residues.